This T cell receptor beta chain was sequenced in a study of beta chain features in type 1 diabetes. Regarding this clone: What it binds is unknown.

General study results and limits: Type 1 diabetes patients had TCRB CDR3s that were shorter (moderately but significantly so) in all four CD4+ subsets. VDJ junctions from patients with type 1 diabetes contained fewer insertions and more deletions. Equally in patients and controls, PCR might preferentially amplify shorter templates.

A heparinised blood draw that averaged around 100 mL was obtained once from each donor. The germline gives CDR1 MNHEY, CDR2 SMNVEV (reference sequence). The CDR3 contains 13 residues. Trimming took 5 bases from V and 7 from J, leaving 11 bases between them. Expressed TCRB transcripts got sequenced, as all isolated RNA was reverse transcribed. The assay was immunoSEQ multiplex PCR, and TCRdb's table has in-frame clones only and misses some. Of 550,000 to 850,000 clones in the sample, around 15% are singletons; the top ten hold 0.02% to 0.025%. The chain employs TRBV27 and TRBJ2-2; D remains ambiguous. The origin of this receptor is a man between 18 and 35 years old with type 1 diabetes. Sequenced input: naive CD4+ T cells from blood. The CDR3 sequence: CASSTTLGGELFF. CDR3 coding DNA: TGTGCCAGCAGTACTACATTGGGCGGGGAGCTGTTTTTT.